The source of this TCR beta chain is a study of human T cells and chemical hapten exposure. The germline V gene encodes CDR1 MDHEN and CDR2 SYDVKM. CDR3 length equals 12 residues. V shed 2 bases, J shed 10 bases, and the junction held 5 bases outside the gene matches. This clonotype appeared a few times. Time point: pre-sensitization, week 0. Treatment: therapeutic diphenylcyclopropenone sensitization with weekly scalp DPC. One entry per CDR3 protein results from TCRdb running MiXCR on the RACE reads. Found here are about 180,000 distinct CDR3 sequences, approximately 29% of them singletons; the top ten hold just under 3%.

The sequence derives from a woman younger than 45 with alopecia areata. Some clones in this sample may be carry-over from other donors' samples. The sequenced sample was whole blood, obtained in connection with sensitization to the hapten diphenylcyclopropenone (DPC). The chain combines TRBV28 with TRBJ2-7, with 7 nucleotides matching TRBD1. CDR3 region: CASSLRQGRQYF. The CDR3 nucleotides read TGTGCCAGCAGTTTAAGACAGGGCCGACAGTACTTC. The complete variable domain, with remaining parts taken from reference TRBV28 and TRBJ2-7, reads DVKVTQSSRYLVKRTGEKVFLECVQDMDHENMFWYRQDPGLGLRLIYFSYDVKMKEKGDIPEGYSVSREKKERFSLILESASTNQTSMYLCASSLRQGRQYFGPGTRLTVT.